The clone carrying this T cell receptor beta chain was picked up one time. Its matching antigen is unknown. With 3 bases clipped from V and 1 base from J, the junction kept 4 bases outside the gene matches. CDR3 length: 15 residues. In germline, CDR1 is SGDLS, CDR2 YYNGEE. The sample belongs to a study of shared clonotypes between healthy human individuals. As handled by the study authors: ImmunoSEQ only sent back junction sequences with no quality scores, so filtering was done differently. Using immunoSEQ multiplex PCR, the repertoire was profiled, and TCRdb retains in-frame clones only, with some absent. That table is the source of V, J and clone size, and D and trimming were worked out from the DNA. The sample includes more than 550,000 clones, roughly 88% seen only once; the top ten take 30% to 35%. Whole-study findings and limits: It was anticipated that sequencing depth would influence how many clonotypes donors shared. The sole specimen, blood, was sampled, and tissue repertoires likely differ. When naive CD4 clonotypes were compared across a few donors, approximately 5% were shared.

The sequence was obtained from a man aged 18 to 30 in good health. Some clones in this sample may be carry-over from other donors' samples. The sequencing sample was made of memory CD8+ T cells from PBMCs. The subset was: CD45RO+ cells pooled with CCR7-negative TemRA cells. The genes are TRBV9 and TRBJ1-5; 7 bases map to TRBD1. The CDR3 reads CASSGTGNSNQPQHF. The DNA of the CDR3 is TGTGCCAGCAGCGGGACAGGAAACAGCAATCAGCCCCAGCATTTT.